The sequence of this TCR beta chain was determined in a study of T cells in Graves' hyperthyroidism and ophthalmopathy. The length of the CDR3 is 16 residues. V was trimmed by 4 bases and J by 5 bases, leaving 21 bases between them. CDR1 and CDR2 (germline): SGHTA, FQGNSA. The study defined stable Graves' hyperthyroidism as no ophthalmopathy progression within 18 months. In the case of this clonotype: Its antigen is currently unknown.

RNA transcripts provided the source from which TCR beta CDR3 regions were amplified. The HTBI primer set served for first-round RT-PCR of the TCR CDR3. TCRdb itself ran the multiplex PCR reads through MiXCR, one entry per CDR3 protein. The table has hundreds of thousands of distinct CDR3 sequences, roughly a third seen once; the top ten hold around 32%. General study results and limits: Blood also showed most of the thyroid clonotypes that were expanded above 0.001. With a median lead of about six months before onset, the model predicted ophthalmopathy.

The sample was blood. The V and J genes are TRBV7-2 and TRBJ2-7, with TRBD2 as a possible D gene (5 bases). The sequence was obtained from a woman between 40 and 55 years old with Graves' hyperthyroidism. The CDR3 nucleotides are TGTGCCAGCAGCTCCCCCGAGTTCCGGGGTGGTGACGAGCAGTACTTC. Its protein is CASSSPEFRGGDEQYF.